This T cell receptor beta chain was recorded in a study of blood T cell repertoires in COVID-19. In the study overall: Sites in the United States, Italy and Spain provided acute and convalescent COVID-19 samples. Sources were T cells, B-cell-depleted T cells, or PBMCs; the material itself was cDNA or gDNA.

Libraries were prepared by immunoSEQ multiplex PCR; TCRdb keeps only in-frame clonotypes and omits some of them. This table holds about 30,000 clones, over 75% found once. This clone was seen just once. Material for sequencing was peripheral blood. The sequence was obtained from a man older than 75 with active COVID-19.

The CDR3 loop is CASSHGGNTIYF. As DNA, the CDR3 is TGTGCCAGCAGCCACGGGGGAAACACCATATATTTT. The V gene is TRBV3-1 (or the pseudogene TRBV3-2), the J gene TRBJ1-3, with D uncertain. Trimming stripped 3 bases from V and 4 bases from J, with 4 bases between. This CDR3 contains 12 residues. In germline, CDR1 is LGHDT, CDR2 YNNKEL (reference sequence).